These 10 T cell receptor beta chains came from one sample sequenced in a study of T cell responses to AZD1222 COVID-19 vaccine. Sequencing used immunoSEQ multiplex PCR; TCRdb keeps in-frame clones, though not all of them. The table has about 140,000 clones, around nine tenths seen once. Sequenced here: peripheral blood, sampled 28 days after the second AZD1222 dose. All receptors come from an adult who received the AZD1222 COVID-19 vaccine.

This rearrangement joins TRBV7-3 to TRBJ2-1; D gene unclear. CDR1 is SGHTA and CDR2 is FQGTGA in the germline V gene. The ends were cut back, 2 bases at V and 7 bases at J, with 12 bases in the middle. The CDR3 runs to 14 residues. CDR3 region: CASSLGSPGNEQFF. CDR3 in DNA: TGTGCCAGCAGCTTAGGAAGCCCCGGGAATGAGCAGTTCTTC.

On this clone: This sample also contains other DNA sequences that code for the same CDR3. V is TRBV30 and J is TRBJ2-5; D may be TRBD1 or TRBD2 (5 bases each). The V gene's germline CDR1 is GTSNPN and CDR2 SVGIG (reference sequence). Trimming cost V 0 bases and J 4 bases, with 9 bases left between them. The CDR3 runs to 13 residues. Written as DNA, the CDR3 is TGTGCCTGGAGTGTAGGTGGGGGAGAGACCCAGTACTTC. It specifies CAWSVGGGETQYF.

The chain employs TRBV7-9 and TRBJ1-2; D is ambiguous. Trimming removed 5 bases at V and 7 bases at J, with 14 bases between. This CDR3 has 13 residues. CDR1 is SEHNR and CDR2 is FQNEAQ in the germline V gene (reference sequence). CDR3 sequence reads: CASSLLGVPGYTF. The CDR3 DNA reads TGTGCCAGCAGCCTGCTTGGGGTACCTGGCTACACCTTC.

The chain recombines TRBV5-1 with TRBJ1-3; 7 positions agree with TRBD1. Germline loops: CDR1 SGHRS, CDR2 YFSETQ. The V gene end was trimmed by 4 bases and the J gene end by 1 base; junction bases not matched to a gene: 8. The CDR3 runs to 16 residues. The CDR3 DNA sequence: TGCGCCAGCAGCCCCGGGACAGACCTTTCTGGAAACACCATATATTTT. Protein: CASSPGTDLSGNTIYF.

The gene calls are TRBV19 and TRBJ1-3, with TRBD1 matching over 7 bases. J was trimmed by 0 bases and V by 5 bases; bases with no gene match: 7. CDR3 size: 16 residues. The germline gives CDR1 LNHDA, CDR2 SQIVND (reference sequence). In DNA form, the CDR3 reads TGTGCCAGTAGTCAGACAGGGAGTCTCTCTGGAAACACCATATATTTT. Amino acid sequence: CASSQTGSLSGNTIYF.

The chain links TRBV19 to TRBJ2-4; D unclear. The CDR3 sequence is 14 residues long. The germline CDR1 and CDR2 sequences are LNHDA and SQIVND (reference sequence). Trimming removed 0 bases from V and 5 bases from J, with 8 bases in between. Here the CDR3 DNA reads TGTGCCAGTAGTATAGATCTCGACGAAAACATTCAGTACTTC. This translates into CASSIDLDENIQYF.

This sequence joins TRBV7-3 and TRBJ1-1; no clear D gene. The CDR3 extends over 13 amino acids. The V end was cut by 7 bases, the J end by 1 base, with 10 bases between. Germline V gives CDR1 SGHTA, CDR2 FQGTGA. This CDR3 is CASTFGSNTEAFF. DNA of the CDR3: TGTGCCAGCACCTTCGGGTCGAACACTGAAGCTTTCTTT.

The J gene is TRBJ1-3, the V gene TRBV6-4; weak D call: TRBD1 (5 bases). The CDR3 loop spans 19 amino acids. V lost 7 bases and J lost 0, with 25 bases in between. CDR1 is MRHNA, CDR2 SNTAGT, per germline. CDR3 nucleotide sequence: TGTGCCAGCACCCCAAAGCCGCCAGGGCTAAGGGTCTCTGGAAACACCATATATTTT. Protein product: CASTPKPPGLRVSGNTIYF.

Remarks on this clone: An end of the junction differs from the germline gene, which may be a read error. This chain joins TRBV11-2 and TRBJ1-2; D may be TRBD1 (6 bases). Germline V gene data show CDR1 as SGHAT and CDR2 as FQNNGV. The CDR3 is 14 residues long. In DNA form, the CDR3 reads TGTGCCAGCAGTTTAGGGGGGAAGAACTATGGCTACACCTTC. Protein product: CASSLGGKNYGYTF.

This chain uses TRBV28 with TRBJ1-4; D is possibly TRBD1 (5 bases). Trimming pared 5 bases from V and 0 bases from J, leaving 16 bases between. The CDR3 spans 17 residues. The V gene's germline CDR1 is MDHEN and CDR2 SYDVKM. CDR3 amino acids: CASSAPEGPATNEKLFF. The CDR3 DNA sequence: TGTGCCAGCAGTGCCCCTGAGGGGCCAGCAACTAATGAAAAACTGTTTTTT.